The clone carrying this T cell receptor (beta chain) has a handful of counts. Its target is unknown. This specimen comes from a study of shared clonotypes between healthy human individuals. Germline trimming cut 4 bases from V and 1 base from J; bases unmatched to any gene: 11. The CDR3 has 17 amino acids. The germline gives CDR1 MNHEY, CDR2 SMNVEV (reference sequence). In the authors' workflow: In the immunoSEQ data, sequences were junction-only and lacked quality scores, so filtering differed. Assay used: immunoSEQ multiplex PCR; TCRdb lists only in-frame clones, some missing. The V and J calls and clone size are taken from that table; D and trimming were inferred from the DNA. The table lists about 1 million clones, more than 60% of them singletons, with roughly 1.5% in the top ten. Points from the study as a whole: An expected dependence of interdonor clonotype sharing on sequencing depth was noted. Against clonotypes common to all four donors, non-shared ones had lower generation probabilities.

The TCR was taken from a man aged 18 to 35 in good health. The rearrangement links TRBV27 to TRBJ2-3; the match to TRBD2 covers 7 bases. The sequencing sample was made of memory CD4+ T cells sorted from blood. Stated subset: CD45RA-negative fraction. CDR3: CASSSRGVGPGTDTQYF. The CDR3 bases are TGTGCCAGCAGTTCCCGGGGGGTGGGGCCCGGCACAGATACGCAGTATTTT.